In this sample, the clone carrying this T cell receptor beta chain turned up once. Its target is not known. The sample comes from a study of graft-versus-host responses after intestinal transplantation. In the study overall: Each patient got anti-thymocyte globulin induction, then tacrolimus and steroids for roughly 3 years.

Here immunoSEQ multiplex PCR was the method, and the copy in TCRdb shows in-frame clones only, minus some. This table holds 100,000 to 120,000 clones, about 94% found once. Findings of the study overall: Early after transplant, HvG clones declined as circulating GvH clones peaked. Within allografts, high graft-versus-host to host-versus-graft clonal ratios were seen among patients with graft-donor T cell macrochimerism. GvH clones were identified in recipient marrow, with some first appearing in ileum or blood.

V gave up 10 bases and J gave up 10 bases, with 19 bases separating them. This CDR3 is 13 amino acids long. Germline lookup yields CDR1 PRHDT and CDR2 FYEKMQ (reference sequence). Sequenced here: unstimulated CD8+ T cells sorted from spleen or lymph node cells, sampled before intestinal transplant. The sequence derives from a human donor who received an intestinal transplant. V and J are TRBV13 and TRBJ1-4, with D perhaps TRBD1 (5 bases). CDR3 residues: CATREGSRAKLFF. The CDR3 nucleotides read TGTGCCACCCGGGAGGGGTCCCGGGCAAAACTGTTTTTT.